This TCR beta chain was identified in a study of T cells in Graves' hyperthyroidism and ophthalmopathy. Looking at the study overall: Peripheral blood was acquired at first diagnosis, ahead of any therapy whatsoever.

CDR3 length: 14 residues. CDR1 and CDR2 (germline): SGHTA, FQGNSA. Criteria for exclusion of patients were uncontrolled infection, other autoimmune disease, pregnancy or lactation. This clonotype was recorded many times. At one of its ends the junction is not consistent with the germline gene, which may arise from a read error. Amplification of TCR beta CDR3 regions was performed using RNA transcripts as template. With the HTBI primer set, the TCR CDR3 went through a first round of RT-PCR. TCRdb ran MiXCR on the multiplex PCR reads and lists one entry per CDR3 protein. The top ten hold over 35% of the sample, which has around 200,000 distinct CDR3 sequences, around 20% seen once.

The J gene is TRBJ2-2, the V gene TRBV7-2; D unresolved. The sample taken for sequencing was blood. This sequence originates from a man aged 35-49 years with Graves' hyperthyroidism. CDR3 region: CANSLAGNTGELFF. In DNA, the CDR3 is TGTGCCAACAGCTTAGCCGGGAACACCGGGGAGCTGTTTTTT.